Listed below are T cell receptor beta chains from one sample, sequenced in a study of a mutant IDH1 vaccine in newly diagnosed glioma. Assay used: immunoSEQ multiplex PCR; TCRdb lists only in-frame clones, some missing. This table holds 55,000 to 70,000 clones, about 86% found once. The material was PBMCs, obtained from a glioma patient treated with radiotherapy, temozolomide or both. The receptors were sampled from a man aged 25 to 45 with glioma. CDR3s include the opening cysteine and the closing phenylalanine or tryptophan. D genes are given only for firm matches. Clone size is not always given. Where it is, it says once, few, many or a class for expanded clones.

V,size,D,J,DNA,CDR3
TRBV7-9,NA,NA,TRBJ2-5,TGTGCCAGCAGCCCTCGAGGGGAAGAGACCCAGTACTTC,CASSPRGEETQYF
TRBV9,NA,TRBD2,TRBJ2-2,TGTGCCAGCAGCGTAGCTCCATTGGCGGGGGTCTCCACCGGGGAGCTGTTTTTT,CASSVAPLAGVSTGELFF
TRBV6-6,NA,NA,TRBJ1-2,TGTGCCAGCAGTCTACGGACCGATTCTAACTATGGCTACACCTTC,CASSLRTDSNYGYTF
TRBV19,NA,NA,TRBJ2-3,TGTGCCAGTAGTCCCTTAGCGAGATCCTCCCCAGATACGCAGTATTTT,CASSPLARSSPDTQYF
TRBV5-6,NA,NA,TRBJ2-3,TGTGCCAGCAGCTTGGCCGGGAGCACAGATACGCAGTATTTT,CASSLAGSTDTQYF
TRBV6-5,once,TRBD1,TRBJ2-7,TGTGCCAGCAGCCCAAAAAGGGCAGGGGGCTACGAGCAGTACTTC,CASSPKRAGGYEQYF
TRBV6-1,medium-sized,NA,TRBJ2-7,TGTGCCAGCAGTGAAGAAGAAGGGGGTTACGAGCAGTACTTC,CASSEEEGGYEQYF
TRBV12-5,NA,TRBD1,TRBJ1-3,TGTGCTAGTGGATTGGGACAGTCCTCTGGAAACACCATATATTTT,CASGLGQSSGNTIYF
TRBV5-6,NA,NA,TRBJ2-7,TGTGCCAGCAGCTTAAATTTAGGATTGAGATCCTACGAGCAGTACTTC,CASSLNLGLRSYEQYF
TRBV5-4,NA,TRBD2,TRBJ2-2,TGTGCCAGCAGCGACGGACTAGCGGGGCACACCGGGGAGCTGTTTTTT,CASSDGLAGHTGELFF
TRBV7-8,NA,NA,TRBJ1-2,TGTGCCAGCAGCTCGAAGGTCGCGCTGTTCGCCTATGGCTACACCTTC,CASSSKVALFAYGYTF
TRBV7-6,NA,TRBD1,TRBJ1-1,TGTGCCAGCAGCTTACGGCAGGGGGAGAAGAACACTGAAGCTTTCTTT,CASSLRQGEKNTEAFF
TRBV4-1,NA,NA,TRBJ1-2,TGCGCCAGCAGCCCCTACGGACTTGGAGCTAACTATGGCTACACCTTC,CASSPYGLGANYGYTF
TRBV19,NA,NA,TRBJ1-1,TGTGCCACCCACTTCCGAGAGGGGACTGAAGCTTTCTTT,CATHFREGTEAFF
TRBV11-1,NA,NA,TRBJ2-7,TGTGCCAGCAGCTTTGGTGGGGGGGCAGGCGAGCAGTACTTC,CASSFGGGAGEQYF
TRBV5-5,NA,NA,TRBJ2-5,TGTGCCAGCAGCTTGGCCGTTGACCCGATGTGGACCCAGTACTTC,CASSLAVDPMWTQYF
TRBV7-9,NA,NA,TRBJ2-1,TGTGCCAGCAGCCAAACCTACAATGAGCAGTTCTTC,CASSQTYNEQFF
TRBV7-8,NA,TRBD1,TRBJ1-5,TGTGCCAGCAGCATCGTCGGGACAGAAATCAATCAGCCCCAGCATTTT,CASSIVGTEINQPQHF
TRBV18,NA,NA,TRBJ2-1,TGTGCCAGCTCACCGCGCGGCAGCCGCTCCTACAATGAGCAGTTCTTC,CASSPRGSRSYNEQFF
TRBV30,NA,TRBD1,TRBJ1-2,TGTGCCTGGAGTACAGGGACAGGGGATGGCTACACCTTC,CAWSTGTGDGYTF
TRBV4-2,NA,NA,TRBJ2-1,TGTGCCAGCAGCCAAGATAGGCCGAATGAGCAGTTCTTC,CASSQDRPNEQFF
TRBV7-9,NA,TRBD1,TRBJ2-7,TGTGCCAGCAGCTTAGCTCCCGGGACAGCCACCTACGAGCAGTACTTC,CASSLAPGTATYEQYF
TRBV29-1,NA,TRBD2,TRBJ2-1,TGCAGCGTTGGGGAGGTAGCGGGGGCCAGATACAATGAGCAGTTCTTC,CSVGEVAGARYNEQFF
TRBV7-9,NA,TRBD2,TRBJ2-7,TGTGCCAGCAGCCCGACTAGCTTCGAGCAGTACTTC,CASSPTSFEQYF
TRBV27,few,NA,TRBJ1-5,TGTGCCAGCAGTTCCGTTCTAGACAATCAGCCCCAGCATTTT,CASSSVLDNQPQHF
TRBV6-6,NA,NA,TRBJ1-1,TGTGCCAGCAGTTATCGAGGCAGGGTGGGTGAAGCTTTCTTT,CASSYRGRVGEAFF
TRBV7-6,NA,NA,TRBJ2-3,TGTGCCAGCAGCTTTGGACAAATCACAGATACGCAGTATTTT,CASSFGQITDTQYF
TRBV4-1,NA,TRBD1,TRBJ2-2,TGCGCCAGCAGCCCCGGACAGGGGGCTTCGAACACCGGGGAGCTGTTTTTT,CASSPGQGASNTGELFF
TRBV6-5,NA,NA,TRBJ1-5,TGTGCCAGCAGTTACTCGACGCCGGGGAGCAATCAGCCCCAGCATTTT,CASSYSTPGSNQPQHF
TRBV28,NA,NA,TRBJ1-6,TGTGCCAGCAGACTACAGAATCTTTATGATAATTCACCCCTCCACTTT,CASRLQNLYDNSPLHF
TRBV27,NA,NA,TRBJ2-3,TGTGCCAGCAAACCAAGGGCAGCTGGAACCGATACGCAGTATTTT,CASKPRAAGTDTQYF
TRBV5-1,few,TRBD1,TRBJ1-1,TGCGCCAGCAGGGGGACAGGGAACACTGAAGCTTTCTTT,CASRGTGNTEAFF
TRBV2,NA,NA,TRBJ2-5,TGTGCCAGCATATCGGACCAGCTCCAAGAGACCCAGTACTTC,CASISDQLQETQYF
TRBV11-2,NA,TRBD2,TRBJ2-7,TGTGCCAGCAGCTTAGGGACTAGCGGGGTTCTGAGGGGGTTCTACGAGCAGTACTTC,CASSLGTSGVLRGFYEQYF
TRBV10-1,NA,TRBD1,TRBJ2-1,TGCGCCAGCGCCCGAAGGAGGACAGGGGTCCATGAGCAGTTCTTC,CASARRRTGVHEQFF
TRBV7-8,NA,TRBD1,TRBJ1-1,TGTGCCAGCAGCTCTGGACAGGGGACACAAAAAGCTTTCTTT,CASSSGQGTQKAFF
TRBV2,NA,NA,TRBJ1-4,TGTGCCAGCAGTGGTGTACGTGAAAAACTGTTTTTT,CASSGVREKLFF
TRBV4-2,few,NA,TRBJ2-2,TGTGCCAGCAGCCAAGACCCCCGACAGAACACCGGGGAGCTGTTTTTT,CASSQDPRQNTGELFF
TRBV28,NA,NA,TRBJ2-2,TGTGCCAGCAGTTTTCCGGGTCTCACCGGGGAGCTGTTTTTT,CASSFPGLTGELFF
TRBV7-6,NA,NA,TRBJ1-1,TGTGCCAGCAGCTTAGGGTCGCTTATGAACACTGAAGCTTTCTTT,CASSLGSLMNTEAFF
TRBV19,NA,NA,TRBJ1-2,TGTGCCAGTAGTATTTCGGGGAACCATGGCTACACCTTC,CASSISGNHGYTF
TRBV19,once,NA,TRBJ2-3,TGTGCCAGTAGTACTTACAGTTTGGATACGCAGTATTTT,CASSTYSLDTQYF
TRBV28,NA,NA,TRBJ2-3,TGTGCCAGCAGTTTTGATTTCCCGGGGGCGTTTGTTGCGGATACGCAGTATTTT,CASSFDFPGAFVADTQYF
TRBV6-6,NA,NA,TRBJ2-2,TGTGCCAGCACCGGCGGGCCTCAGGGTATAGCCGGGGAGCTGTTTTTT,CASTGGPQGIAGELFF
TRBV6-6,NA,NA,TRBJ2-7,TGTGCCAGCAGTCCAGGGCACTCCTACGAGCAGTACTTC,CASSPGHSYEQYF
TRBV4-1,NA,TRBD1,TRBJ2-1,TGCGCCAGCAGCCAAGTGGGTGGGGACAGGGTTTTTGGTGATGAGCAGTTCTTC,CASSQVGGDRVFGDEQFF
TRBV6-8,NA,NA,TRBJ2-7,TGTGCCAGCCGGGATCGTACCTACGAGCAGTACTTC,CASRDRTYEQYF
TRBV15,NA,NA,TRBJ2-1,TGTGCCACCAGCAGATCTCCCTCCAAAGTAAGAGGGGGAATCTACAATGAGCAGTTCTTC,CATSRSPSKVRGGIYNEQFF
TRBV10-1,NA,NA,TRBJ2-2,TGCGCCAGCAGTGATTCGAACACCGGGGAGCTGTTTTTT,CASSDSNTGELFF
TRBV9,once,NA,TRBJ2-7,TGTGCCAGCAGCGGAAAGTCCGTCGACGAGCAGTACTTC,CASSGKSVDEQYF